The entry below describes one T cell receptor (beta chain). The source of the sample is a study of T-cell reconstitution after alpha-beta-depleted transplantation in children. Unmatched junction bases numbered 4, after V lost 6 bases and J lost 7 bases. The CDR3 is 13 residues long. Per germline, CDR1 ENHRY and CDR2 SYGVKD. During its preparation, the TCRbeta library received unique molecular identifiers. TCRdb fed the PCR reads into MiXCR, producing one record per CDR3 protein. The sample includes around 300,000 distinct CDR3 sequences, approximately 23% of them seen just once. This clonotype was obtained from a male patient younger than 18 who had a stem cell transplant for acute lymphoblastic leukemia, so the T cells may come from the graft donor. The sequenced sample was PBMCs, mostly from graft donor cells, obtained 180 days after TCRalphabeta/CD19-depleted stem cell transplant. The J gene is TRBJ2-2, the V gene TRBV10-3, with 8 bases fitting TRBD2. The CDR3 DNA reads TGTGCCATCAGGGACGGGAGGGGCGGGGAGCTGTTTTTT. It encodes CAIRDGRGGELFF.